A single sample gave rise to the 17 T cell receptor beta chains below, sequenced in a study of a mutant IDH1 vaccine in newly diagnosed glioma. The time point is: week 11, during vaccination. Topical imiquimod accompanied each vaccine dose, which consisted of 300 ug of mutant IDH1 20-mer peptide. TCRdb's copy holds only in-frame clones and misses some; the assay was immunoSEQ multiplex PCR. This sample has tens of thousands of clones, with around 70% found just once. The antigens of these receptors remain unknown. This specimen was peripheral blood mononuclear cells (PBMCs), taken from a glioma patient whose treatment included an IDH1 peptide vaccine. These receptors originate from a young man with glioma. Some clones in this sample may be carry-over from other donors' samples.

The CDR3: CASSPGDRTNEKLFF. Here the CDR3 DNA reads TGTGCCAGCAGTCCTGGGGACCGAACTAATGAAAAACTGTTTTTT. This sequence joins TRBV6-5 and TRBJ1-4, with TRBD1 as a possible D gene (5 bases). The CDR3 runs to 15 residues. In germline, CDR1 is MNHEY, CDR2 SVGAGI. Trimming removed 5 bases at V and 1 base at J, with 11 bases between.

V is TRBV18 and J is TRBJ1-1; D is undetermined. The V end lost 3 bases, the J end lost 1 base, and 18 bases lay between the germline ends. The germline V gene has CDR1 KGHSH and CDR2 LQKENI. The CDR3 is 17 residues long. CDR3 protein: CASSPRLRILSNTEAFF. For the CDR3, the DNA is TGTGCCAGCTCACCGAGACTGCGCATCCTGTCGAACACTGAAGCTTTCTTT.

The chain recombines TRBV6-1 with TRBJ2-7; TRBD2 is a possible D gene (6 bases). Germline-derived CDR1 and CDR2 are MNHNS and SASEGT. Trimming pared 1 base from V and 2 bases from J, leaving 12 bases between. The length of the CDR3 is 15 residues. The CDR3 DNA sequence: TGTGCCAGCAGTGAAGAGGATAGCGGCGCCTACGAGCAGTACTTC. Its protein product is CASSEEDSGAYEQYF.

This clone was counted between two and nine times. V gene TRBV4-2 combines with J gene TRBJ2-5, with D perhaps TRBD1 (6 bases). V gave up 1 base and J gave up 5 bases, with 11 bases separating them. The CDR3 length is 14 residues. Per the germline V gene, CDR1 is LGHNA and CDR2 is YNFKEQ. The CDR3 loop reads CASSQVGGGETQYF. DNA for the CDR3: TGTGCCAGCAGCCAAGTTGGGGGCGGGGAGACCCAGTACTTC.

The chain has TRBV18 and TRBJ1-2; D is possibly TRBD1 (6 bases). V shed 0 bases and J shed 5 bases, with 10 bases lying between them. CDR1 and CDR2 (germline): KGHSH, LQKENI. This CDR3 has 14 amino acids. The CDR3, as DNA: TGTGCCAGCTCACCACCGGGGACATTTTATGGCTACACCTTC. Translation gives CASSPPGTFYGYTF.

The rearrangement uses TRBV9 and TRBJ2-1; TRBD2 is a possible D gene (6 bases). Trimming took 0 bases from V and 1 from J, leaving 11 bases between them. This CDR3 region has 16 residues. Germline V CDR1 and CDR2: SGDLS, YYNGEE. CDR3 sequence (DNA): TGTGCCAGCAGCGTAGGTACGGGAGCGTCCTACAATGAGCAGTTCTTC. Encoded protein: CASSVGTGASYNEQFF.

Here the CDR3 reads CASSFTPYRATSNTEAFF. The DNA of the CDR3 is TGTGCCAGCAGCTTCACCCCGTACAGGGCCACTTCGAACACTGAAGCTTTCTTT. The chain employs TRBV7-9 and TRBJ1-1, with TRBD1 as a possible D gene (6 bases). CDR1 and CDR2 (germline): SEHNR, FQNEAQ (reference sequence). V was cut by 3 bases and J by 1 base, with 21 bases left in between. This CDR3 is built from 18 residues.

In its sample, this clone was seen once. J is TRBJ2-7 and V is TRBV6-5, with D tentatively TRBD2 (5 bases). Trimming left V 7 bases short and J 3 bases short, with 16 bases between. The CDR3 loop spans 14 amino acids. In germline, CDR1 is MNHEY, CDR2 SVGAGI. The CDR3 DNA is TGTGCCAGCAATATTCGCGGGCGGTACTACGAGCAGTACTTC. Translated: CASNIRGRYYEQYF.

This clone was seen a handful of times. The chain couples TRBV4-3 to TRBJ1-1; the D gene is possibly TRBD1 (6 bases). The CDR3 spans 16 residues. Germline V gene sequence: CDR1 LGHNA, CDR2 YSLEER. The ends were cut back, 0 bases at V and 1 base at J, with 12 bases in the middle. This CDR3 is CASSQDRDNSNTEAFF. CDR3 in DNA: TGCGCCAGCAGCCAAGATAGGGACAATTCGAACACTGAAGCTTTCTTT.

The chain carries TRBV10-3 and TRBJ2-1; 9 bases fit TRBD1. Trimming removed 0 bases from V and 7 bases from J; junction bases left unmatched: 4. This CDR3 has 15 amino acids. Germline-derived CDR1 and CDR2 are ENHRY and SYGVKD. The CDR3 sequence: CAISESRGTGNEQFF. CDR3 bases: TGTGCCATCAGTGAGTCGAGGGGGACAGGGAATGAGCAGTTCTTC.

V gene TRBV10-3 combines with J gene TRBJ1-1; TRBD1 is a possible D gene (6 bases). The length of the CDR3 is 12 residues. Germline CDR1 and CDR2: ENHRY and SYGVKD. V was clipped by 0 bases and J by 10 bases, with 9 bases between them. This CDR3 is CAISESQGIAFF. The CDR3 nucleotides are TGTGCCATCAGTGAGTCCCAGGGGATAGCTTTCTTT.

For the CDR3, the DNA is TGTGCCTGCAACAGGGGGCGTAGCTATGGCTACACCTTC. It is translated as CACNRGRSYGYTF. The gene calls are TRBV30 and TRBJ1-2; 9 bases match TRBD1. V lost 6 bases, J lost 4 bases, and 6 bases stayed unmatched. The CDR3 covers 13 residues. Germline loops: CDR1 GTSNPN, CDR2 SVGIG (reference sequence).

A few counts support this clone. The CDR3 nucleotides are TGTGCCAGCTCACTGGGAAGAGGAAACACTGAAGCTTTCTTT. Translating it yields CASSLGRGNTEAFF. The chain recombines TRBV18 with TRBJ1-1; no definite D call. Between the trimmed V and J ends, which lost 4 bases and 2 bases, there was a span of 11 bases. Germline CDR1 and CDR2: KGHSH and LQKENI. The CDR3 extends over 14 amino acids. Full variable domain (remainder filled in from reference TRBV18 and TRBJ1-1): NAGVMQNPRHLVRRRGQEARLRCSPMKGHSHVYWYRQLPEEGLKFMVYLQKENIIDESGMPKERFSAEFPKEGPSILRIQQVVRGDSAAYFCASSLGRGNTEAFFGQGTRLTVV.

This clone was counted between two and nine times. The chain couples TRBV5-1 to TRBJ1-1, with D tentatively TRBD1 (6 bases). V gave up 0 bases and J gave up 4 bases, with 16 bases separating them. From germline, CDR1 is SGHRS and CDR2 YFSETQ. The CDR3 sequence is 16 residues long. DNA for the CDR3: TGCGCCAGCAGCTTGGCCAGACACAGGGCGAGCACTGAAGCTTTCTTT. It translates to CASSLARHRASTEAFF.

With regard to this clone: One end of the junction is discordant with germline, which a read error may explain. The chain is built from TRBV2 and TRBJ2-1, with a tentative D call TRBD2 (6 bases). The CDR3 totals 15 residues. Germline V gene sequence: CDR1 SNHLY, CDR2 FYNNEI. CDR3 nucleotide sequence: TGTGCCAGCAGTCCCTGGGGGGACTCCTTCAATGAGCAGTTCTTC. It specifies CASSPWGDSFNEQFF.

V is TRBV18 and J is TRBJ1-1, with 7 bases matching TRBD1. Trimming removed 3 bases from V and 6 bases from J; junction bases left unmatched: 4. Germline-derived CDR1 and CDR2 are KGHSH and LQKENI. The CDR3 runs to 13 residues. The CDR3 nucleotides read TGTGCCAGCTCACCCGGACAGGAGGCTGAAGCTTTCTTT. Translated: CASSPGQEAEAFF.

This clone has a handful of counts. This chain links TRBV2 with TRBJ1-1; D remains ambiguous. The CDR3 totals 13 residues. With 6 bases removed from V and 4 bases from J, the gap between germline ends came to 12 bases. Per germline, CDR1 SNHLY and CDR2 FYNNEI. The CDR3 DNA reads as TGTGCCAGCAGCGAAACTGTGGGCACTGAAGCTTTCTTT. Protein product: CASSETVGTEAFF.